The 30 T cell receptor beta chains in this list originate from one sample, sequenced in a study of T cell changes during pregnancy in multiple sclerosis. TCRdb's table, derived via immunoSEQ multiplex PCR, lists solely in-frame clones and lacks some. There are about 58,000 clones in the sample; about 89% occur only once, and about 0.49% lies in the top ten. The sequencing used CD4+ T cells from peripheral blood mononuclear cells, collected after pregnancy. Receptor source: a female donor in good health, enrolled as a control in a pregnancy study.

The chain is built from TRBV7-2 and TRBJ2-7, with 8 bases fitting TRBD2. With 1 base clipped from V and 0 bases from J, the junction kept 5 bases outside the gene matches. Germline loops: CDR1 SGHTA, CDR2 FQGNSA. The CDR3 runs 16 residues. The CDR3, as DNA: TGTGCCAGCAGCTTAGTGGGCGGGAGGAGCTCCTACGAGCAGTACTTC. Translating it yields CASSLVGGRSSYEQYF.

The chain employs TRBV30 and TRBJ1-5; D might be TRBD1 (6 bases). Germline V gene sequence: CDR1 GTSNPN, CDR2 SVGIG (reference sequence). Trimming took off 1 base at V and 0 bases at J, with 10 bases between the two ends. This CDR3 is built from 15 residues. CDR3 sequence: CAWSGGGYSNQPQHF. Written as DNA, the CDR3 is TGTGCCTGGAGTGGCGGGGGCTATAGCAATCAGCCCCAGCATTTT.

The CDR3, as DNA: TGTGCCAGCAGTCACCGGGCGGGGGTTGATGAGCAGTTCTTC. This encodes CASSHRAGVDEQFF. The V call is TRBV6-4, the J call TRBJ2-1, with TRBD2 matching 7 bases. The CDR3 spans 14 residues. Germline V gives CDR1 MRHNA, CDR2 SNTAGT. With 5 bases clipped from V and 8 bases from J, the junction kept 9 bases outside the gene matches.

The V gene is TRBV7-2, the J gene TRBJ1-3; the D gene is possibly TRBD1 (6 bases). The length of the CDR3 is 18 residues. V was cut by 3 bases and J by 0 bases, with 18 bases left in between. CDR1 SGHTA and CDR2 FQGNSA come from the germline V gene. Written as DNA, the CDR3 is TGTGCCAGCAGCTTTTGGGGAACAGGGCCCGACTCTGGAAACACCATATATTTT. It specifies CASSFWGTGPDSGNTIYF.

The rearrangement joins TRBV12-5 to TRBJ2-7; TRBD2 aligns across 14 bases. CDR1 is LGHNT, CDR2 FRNRAP, per germline. The length of the CDR3 is 19 residues. Losses at the gene ends were 6 bases for V and 5 bases for J; bases not matched to a gene: 18. CDR3 loop: CASGGLGRLAGGPANEQYF. CDR3 nucleotides: TGTGCTAGTGGCGGGTTGGGTCGACTAGCGGGGGGGCCAGCGAACGAGCAGTACTTC.

The J gene is TRBJ1-2, the V gene TRBV2, with 8 bases fitting TRBD1. This CDR3 spans 15 amino acids. Per germline, CDR1 SNHLY and CDR2 FYNNEI. J lost 2 bases, V lost 4 bases, and 6 bases had no gene match. As DNA, the CDR3 is TGTGCCAGCAGTGGTGGGGACAGGTCGAACTATGGCTACACCTTC. Translating gives CASSGGDRSNYGYTF.

The chain links TRBV2 to TRBJ1-2, with 7 bases fitting TRBD1. The V segment lost 6 bases and the J segment 2 bases; nucleotides outside the gene matches: 3. CDR1 and CDR2 from the germline V gene are SNHLY and FYNNEI. The CDR3 consists of 13 residues. The CDR3 loop reads CASSTTGNYGYTF. The CDR3 region has the DNA TGTGCCAGCAGCACGACAGGGAACTATGGCTACACCTTC.

The chain combines TRBV19 with TRBJ1-1; 7 positions agree with TRBD1. The CDR3 runs to 19 residues. V lost 6 bases and J lost 0; bases outside the gene matches: 19. Germline-derived CDR1 and CDR2 are LNHDA and SQIVND (reference sequence). The CDR3 region is CASRKWDSLRGLMNTEAFF. The CDR3 coding sequence is TGTGCCAGTAGAAAGTGGGACAGCCTACGGGGTTTGATGAACACTGAAGCTTTCTTT.

The rearrangement joins TRBV10-3 to TRBJ2-5; a possible D gene is TRBD2 (6 bases). CDR3 length equals 15 residues. Trimming left V 10 bases short and J 0 bases short, with 18 bases between. Looked up from germline, CDR1 is ENHRY and CDR2 is SYGVKD. The DNA for the CDR3 is TGTGCCACTCTCGTTGGGGGGACCGACCAAGAGACCCAGTACTTC. Its translation is CATLVGGTDQETQYF.

The rearrangement uses TRBV5-1 and TRBJ2-7, with TRBD1 matching over 9 bases. This CDR3 spans 14 amino acids. Germline V gene lookup returns CDR1 SGHRS and CDR2 YFSETQ. Trimming cost V 4 bases and J 6 bases; bases outside gene matches: 8. The CDR3 is CASSGGQGGLEQYF. In DNA, the CDR3 is TGCGCCAGCAGCGGGGGACAGGGCGGGCTCGAGCAGTACTTC. Full variable domain (remainder filled in from reference TRBV5-1 and TRBJ2-7): KAGVTQTPRYLIKTRGQQVTLSCSPISGHRSVSWYQQTPGQGLQFLFEYFSETQRNKGNFPGRFSGRQFSNSRSEMNVSTLELGDSALYLCASSGGQGGLEQYFGPGTRLTVT.

DNA of the CDR3: TGTGCCAGCAGCCCGGGTTCCCACAATGAGCAGTTCTTC. Protein sequence: CASSPGSHNEQFF. This chain uses TRBV6-6 with TRBJ2-1; D is undetermined. There are 13 residues in the CDR3. Germline V gene lookup returns CDR1 MNHNY and CDR2 SVGAGI (reference sequence). The V gene lost 6 bases and the J gene lost 5 bases, with 11 bases spanning the gap.

The chain uses TRBV5-1 and TRBJ2-2; the match to TRBD2 covers 14 bases. J gave up 6 bases and V 7 bases, and 8 bases lay outside the gene matches. The CDR3 sequence is 16 residues long. Looked up from germline, CDR1 is SGHRS and CDR2 is YFSETQ. CDR3 loop: CASGWTSGGPAGELFF. Here the CDR3 DNA reads TGCGCCAGCGGCTGGACTAGCGGGGGGCCCGCCGGGGAGCTGTTTTTT. The entire variable domain, with the rest obtained from reference TRBV5-1 and TRBJ2-2, is as follows: KAGVTQTPRYLIKTRGQQVTLSCSPISGHRSVSWYQQTPGQGLQFLFEYFSETQRNKGNFPGRFSGRQFSNSRSEMNVSTLELGDSALYLCASGWTSGGPAGELFFGEGSRLTVL.

This clone appeared once. The DNA for the CDR3 is TGTGCCAGCAGCGTAAGGGGGTTGGGTGAAAAACTGTTTTTT. This sequence encodes CASSVRGLGEKLFF. V is TRBV7-9 and J is TRBJ1-4, with a weak D call TRBD1 (6 bases). Germline V CDR1 and CDR2: SEHNR, FQNEAQ (reference sequence). Between the trimmed V and J ends, which lost 5 bases and 7 bases, there was a span of 14 bases. The CDR3 is 14 residues long.

This clone has a single count. The CDR3 DNA sequence: TGTGCCAGCAGGGTAGGGGACAACCTCAATGAAAAACTGTTTTTT. This sequence encodes CASRVGDNLNEKLFF. V usage is TRBV2 and J usage is TRBJ1-4; perhaps TRBD1 as D (6 bases). Per germline, CDR1 SNHLY and CDR2 FYNNEI. Between the trimmed V and J ends, which lost 6 bases and 5 bases, there was a span of 16 bases. The CDR3 has 15 residues.

This clone was counted between two and nine times. The V call is TRBV6-1, the J call TRBJ1-5; D may be TRBD1 (6 bases). The CDR3 runs 13 residues. V lost 3 bases, J lost 4 bases, and 7 bases lay in between. The germline CDR1 and CDR2 sequences are MNHNS and SASEGT. The CDR3 sequence: CASSEDRNQPQHF. Here the CDR3 DNA reads TGTGCCAGCAGTGAGGACAGAAATCAGCCCCAGCATTTT.

This clone was seen a few times. V gene TRBV5-6 combines with J gene TRBJ1-1, with a weak D call TRBD1 (6 bases). The germline V gene encodes CDR1 SGHDT and CDR2 YYEEEE. Trimming removed 4 bases from V and 1 base from J, with 8 bases in between. The length of the CDR3 is 13 residues. For the CDR3, the DNA is TGTGCCAGCAGCGTGGGACAGAACACTGAAGCTTTCTTT. Translation gives CASSVGQNTEAFF.

The V and J genes are TRBV5-1 and TRBJ1-2; 9 bases line up with TRBD1. In germline, CDR1 is SGHRS, CDR2 YFSETQ. The CDR3 is made up of 17 amino acids. V was clipped by 0 bases and J by 2 bases; unmatched bases: 8. The CDR3 nucleotides are TGCGCCAGCAGCTTGGCCATACAGGGGGCTGGAAACTATGGCTACACCTTC. As protein: CASSLAIQGAGNYGYTF.

The chain employs TRBV6-1 and TRBJ2-3, with D perhaps TRBD2 (6 bases). Germline-derived CDR1 and CDR2 are MNHNS and SASEGT. This CDR3 spans 14 amino acids. Deletions cut 6 bases from V and 2 bases from J, with 12 bases between. CDR3 sequence: CASREGRYTDTQYF. The CDR3, as DNA: TGTGCCAGCAGGGAGGGGAGGTACACAGATACGCAGTATTTT.

The chain employs TRBV11-3 and TRBJ2-1; maybe TRBD2 (6 bases). The CDR3 runs to 15 residues. The germline CDR1 and CDR2 sequences are SGHNT and YENEEA. V shed 6 bases and J shed 7 bases, with 19 bases lying between them. CDR3: CASSLNPLAGNEQFF. The CDR3 region has the DNA TGTGCCAGCAGTTTAAATCCCCTGGCGGGGAATGAGCAGTTCTTC.

The chain combines TRBV19 with TRBJ1-2; D is ambiguous. Germline V CDR1 and CDR2: LNHDA, SQIVND (reference sequence). The CDR3 extends over 15 amino acids. V lost 9 bases to trimming and J lost 0 bases, with 17 bases between them. CDR3 nucleotide sequence: TGTGCCAGCTTGGCCCCAAGAACCCCTAACTATGGCTACACCTTC. Encoded protein: CASLAPRTPNYGYTF.

CDR3 residues: CASSLGTGRETQYF. The DNA for the CDR3 is TGCGCCAGCAGCTTGGGGACAGGGAGGGAGACCCAGTACTTC. V usage is TRBV5-1 and J usage is TRBJ2-5; TRBD1 matches 8 bases. Unmatched junction bases numbered 3, after V lost 0 bases and J lost 5 bases. The germline gives CDR1 SGHRS, CDR2 YFSETQ. The CDR3 has 14 residues.

The chain links TRBV4-2 to TRBJ2-2; TRBD2 might be the D (6 bases). Per germline, CDR1 LGHNA and CDR2 YNFKEQ. V lost 0 bases and J lost 5, with 22 bases in between. The CDR3 sequence is 19 residues long. This CDR3 reads CASSQDLRGKWTNTGELFF. CDR3 DNA sequence: TGTGCCAGCAGCCAAGATCTGAGAGGGAAATGGACTAATACCGGGGAGCTGTTTTTT.

The chain joins TRBV7-9 to TRBJ1-6; D might be TRBD1 (6 bases). Looked up from germline, CDR1 is SEHNR and CDR2 is FQNEAQ (reference sequence). The V end lost 5 bases, the J end lost 8 bases, and 16 bases lay between the germline ends. There are 15 residues in the CDR3. Here the CDR3 DNA reads TGTGCCAGCAGCCCTTGGGCCAACAGGGATTCACCCCTCCACTTT. It translates to CASSPWANRDSPLHF.

This clone was seen only once. The CDR3 is CISRGGDTQYF. The CDR3 bases are TGCATTAGTAGGGGGGGCGATACGCAGTATTTT. This chain links TRBV20-1 with TRBJ2-3; the D gene is possibly TRBD2 (7 bases). Germline CDR1 and CDR2: DFQATT and SNEGSKA (reference sequence). The CDR3 covers 11 residues.

The J gene is TRBJ1-5, the V gene TRBV30; maybe TRBD1 (5 bases). The germline gives CDR1 GTSNPN, CDR2 SVGIG (reference sequence). Trimming pared 4 bases from V and 4 bases from J, leaving 23 bases between. The CDR3 spans 17 residues. The CDR3 loop is CAWTSMFAQAANQPQHF. CDR3 nucleotide sequence: TGTGCCTGGACTTCGATGTTCGCACAGGCGGCAAATCAGCCCCAGCATTTT.

The chain is built from TRBV7-2 and TRBJ1-5; D remains ambiguous. Trimming left V 1 base short and J 7 bases short, with 5 bases between. Germline values: CDR1 SGHTA, CDR2 FQGNSA. This CDR3 is 12 amino acids long. The CDR3 coding sequence is TGTGCCAGCAGCTTAGACGGGCAGCCCCAGCATTTT. Its translation: CASSLDGQPQHF.

V is TRBV5-1 and J is TRBJ1-1; D is uncertain. Germline V CDR1 and CDR2: SGHRS, YFSETQ. The CDR3 extends over 14 amino acids. V shed 2 bases and J shed 5 bases, with 13 bases lying between them. The CDR3 DNA reads TGCGCCAGCAGCTTTGATCATTCGGGAACTGAAGCTTTCTTT. Translated, it gives CASSFDHSGTEAFF.

V usage is TRBV7-2 and J usage is TRBJ2-2, with TRBD2 matching 10 bases. V gave up 3 bases and J gave up 5 bases; unmatched junction bases: 3. This CDR3 contains 15 residues. Germline CDR1 and CDR2: SGHTA and FQGNSA. The CDR3 reads CASSLRLAGTGELFF. The DNA of the CDR3 is TGTGCCAGCAGCTTGAGACTAGCGGGTACCGGGGAGCTGTTTTTT.

V is TRBV6-5 and J is TRBJ2-1; unclear D gene. The germline gives CDR1 MNHEY, CDR2 SVGAGI. The germline V and J ends were trimmed by 6 bases and 0 bases, with 12 bases remaining between them. The CDR3 loop spans 15 amino acids. The CDR3 region has the DNA TGTGCCAGCAGCCGGTCTCTTGGCTCCTACAATGAGCAGTTCTTC. Protein product: CASSRSLGSYNEQFF.

Here the CDR3 DNA reads TGTGCCAGCAGCCCCGGGACAGGGACCTATGGCTACACCTTC. Its translation is CASSPGTGTYGYTF. The rearrangement uses TRBV11-1 and TRBJ1-2; 9 positions agree with TRBD1. V trimming: 5 bases; J trimming: 4 bases; junction bases outside the gene matches: 5. Germline-derived CDR1 and CDR2 are SGHAT and FQDESV (reference sequence). The CDR3 consists of 14 residues.